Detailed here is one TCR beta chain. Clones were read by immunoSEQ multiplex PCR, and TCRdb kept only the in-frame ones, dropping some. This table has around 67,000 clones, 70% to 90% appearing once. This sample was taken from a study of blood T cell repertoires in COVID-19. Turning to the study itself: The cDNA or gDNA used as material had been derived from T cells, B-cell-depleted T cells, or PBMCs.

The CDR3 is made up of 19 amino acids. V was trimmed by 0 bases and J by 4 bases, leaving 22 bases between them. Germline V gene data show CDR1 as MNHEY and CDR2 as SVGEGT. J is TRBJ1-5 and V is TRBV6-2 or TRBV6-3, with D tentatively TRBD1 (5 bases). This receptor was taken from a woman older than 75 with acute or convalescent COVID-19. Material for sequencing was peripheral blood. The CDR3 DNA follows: TGTGCCAGCAGTTACTCGAGCAGGGCCCCGTTTTTGAGTAATCAGCCCCAGCATTTT. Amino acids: CASSYSSRAPFLSNQPQHF.